This T cell receptor beta chain was sequenced for a study of T-cell memory formation after mild COVID-19. This clonotype was picked up a small number of times. Germline V CDR1 and CDR2: SGHRS, YFSETQ. This CDR3 contains 15 residues. V gave up 4 bases and J gave up 2 bases; unmatched junction bases: 6. MiXCR was run by TCRdb on the 5' RACE reads, yielding one entry per CDR3 protein. The data contain over 150,000 distinct CDR3 sequences, under 20% of them singletons. The chain carries TRBV5-1 and TRBJ2-1; 7 bases line up with TRBD2. This TCR was sampled from a man younger than 30 who had mild COVID-19 (a few samples of this study predate the infection). Cell type and time point are not known. Sequencing was performed on PBMCs or a T cell subset sorted from them (not recorded which). DNA for the CDR3: TGCGCCAGCAGCCGGATGCGGGGGACCTACAATGAGCAGTTCTTC. It translates to CASSRMRGTYNEQFF.